This T cell receptor (beta chain) is from a study of blood T cell repertoires in COVID-19. Germline V gene sequence: CDR1 SGHRS, CDR2 YFSETQ. Trimming removed 4 bases from V and 1 base from J, with 12 bases in between. The CDR3 is made up of 15 amino acids. Data came from immunoSEQ multiplex PCR; TCRdb stores just in-frame clones and leaves some out. This repertoire shows about 240,000 clones, more than 75% found once; its top ten account for around 11%. The sequence was collected from a woman aged 55 to 70 with active or convalescent COVID-19. The sample comprised peripheral blood. V usage is TRBV5-1 and J usage is TRBJ1-3; D uncertain. The CDR3 loop reads CASSPTGSSGNTIYF. CDR3 bases: TGCGCCAGCAGCCCCACGGGGTCGTCTGGAAACACCATATATTTT.